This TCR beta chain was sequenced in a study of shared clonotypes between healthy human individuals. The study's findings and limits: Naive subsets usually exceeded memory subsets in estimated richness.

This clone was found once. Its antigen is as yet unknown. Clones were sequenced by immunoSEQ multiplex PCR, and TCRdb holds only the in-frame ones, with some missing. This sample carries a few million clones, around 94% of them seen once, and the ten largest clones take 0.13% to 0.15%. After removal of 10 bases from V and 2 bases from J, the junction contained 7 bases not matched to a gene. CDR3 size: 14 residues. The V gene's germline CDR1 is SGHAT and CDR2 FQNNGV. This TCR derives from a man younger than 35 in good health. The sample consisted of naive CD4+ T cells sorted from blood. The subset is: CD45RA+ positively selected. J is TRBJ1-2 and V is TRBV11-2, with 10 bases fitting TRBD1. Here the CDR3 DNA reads TGTGCCACCAGGCAGGGACAGGGGAACTATGGCTACACCTTC. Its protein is CATRQGQGNYGYTF.